A selection of T cell receptor beta chains follows, all from one sample in a study of T-cell reconstitution after alpha-beta-depleted transplantation in children. TCRdb independently ran MiXCR on the PCR reads; one entry per CDR3 protein. The sample records 400,000 to 500,000 distinct CDR3 sequences, roughly a tenth being singletons. The sample in question was PBMCs from the stem cell graft donor, obtained from the stem cell graft. Receptors originate from a human donor who donated a stem cell graft to a child with acute myeloid leukemia. The conserved cysteine and the conserved F or W are not part of the CDR3 here.

V gene	J gene	CDR3 protein
TRBV20-1	TRBJ2-1	SALGLADFNEQF
TRBV4-1	TRBJ2-1	ASWDTLGNEQF
TRBV6-1	TRBJ2-1	ASSPGRYNEQF
TRBV7-9	TRBJ2-1	ASSLTSGRLNEQF
TRBV4-2	TRBJ2-7	ASSHPLRVGRLTRVQY
TRBV6-5	TRBJ1-1	ASSYSRTINTEAF
TRBV30	TRBJ1-2	AWSPQGLGYT
TRBV12-3/TRBV12-4	TRBJ2-2	ASSSGRELF
TRBV6-1	TRBJ1-3	ASSALIPWTGGDSGNTIY
TRBV7-2	TRBJ1-2	ATQGGDYGYT
TRBV14	TRBJ2-3	ASSLNLAPDTQY
TRBV18	TRBJ2-2	ASSRTSGATNTGELF
TRBV5-1	TRBJ2-1	ASSPPGTGRYNEQF
TRBV19	TRBJ2-3	ASSPTSGGSLPRGTQY
TRBV20-1	TRBJ2-3	SASSLAADTQY
TRBV9	TRBJ1-3	ASSPRVDTIY
TRBV7-3	TRBJ2-1	ASSPTSGSYNEQF
TRBV5-1	TRBJ2-2	ASSPPGSGSSTGELF
TRBV5-1	TRBJ1-4	ASSTFVPGQGNEKLF
TRBV5-1	TRBJ1-2	ASWGAQDGYT
TRBV6-1	TRBJ1-4	ASRTDRGFEKLF
TRBV2	TRBJ2-1	ASSPDLPDEQF
TRBV18	TRBJ1-1	ASSPGPLGKNTEAL
TRBV11-3	TRBJ2-1	ASSLRTGGNNEQF
TRBV9	TRBJ1-4	ASSVGPLRAGATNEKLF
TRBV5-1	TRBJ1-1	ASRPRTGQNTEAF
TRBV6-1	TRBJ2-3	ASSPREPTDTQY
TRBV6-5	TRBJ2-2	ASSYWENTGELF
TRBV6-2/TRBV6-3	TRBJ1-6	ASSPARSSSPLH
TRBV24-1	TRBJ2-1	ATSDTDREQF
TRBV20-1	TRBJ2-5	SATPQETQY
TRBV30	TRBJ2-1	AWSVGAGGYNEQF
TRBV6-1	TRBJ2-2	ASSGGTGVTGELF
TRBV20-1	TRBJ2-1	SARRGQGASNEQF
TRBV9	TRBJ2-6	ASSPRTRGSGANVLT
TRBV21-1	TRBJ2-7	ASSFHEQY
TRBV20-1	TRBJ2-1	SAREAPGSGSYNEQF
TRBV12-3/TRBV12-4	TRBJ2-5	ASSFGGTMGGQY
TRBV27	TRBJ2-1	ASSLAGRSNEQF